These 18 T cell receptor beta chains came from one sample sequenced in a study of T cell clonality in common variable immunodeficiency. Some clones are missing from TCRdb's copy, which holds only in-frame ones; the method was immunoSEQ multiplex PCR. The sample contains 40,000 to 50,000 clones, none occurring once; more than 9% lies in the top ten. The material sequenced was peripheral blood mononuclear cells. All receptors derive from a person between 18 and 69 years old in good health.

This clone was counted many times. The missing CDR3 end, 3 residues past where the read stops, is filled in from the germline J gene. The rearrangement links TRBV7-2 to TRBJ2-5; D might be TRBD2 (7 bases). There are 15 residues in the CDR3. Germline CDR1 and CDR2: SGHTA and FQGNSA. Between the trimmed V and J ends, which lost 5 bases and 3 bases, there was a span of 16 bases. The sequenced part of the CDR3 DNA is TGTGCCAGCAGCCCTTTAGGGAGGGGGAAAGAGACC. Protein product: CASSPLGRGKET. The CDR3, in full, reads CASSPLGRGKETQYF.

Ten or more counts support this clone. The read stops 3 residues short of the end of the CDR3; the missing end is completed from the germline J gene. The chain recombines TRBV5-1 with TRBJ2-3; 10 nucleotides agree with TRBD2. There are 16 residues in the CDR3. The germline V gene encodes CDR1 SGHRS and CDR2 YFSETQ. Trimming removed 4 bases from V and 5 bases from J; junction bases left unmatched: 10. CDR3 loop: CASSVQRGGRVDTQYF. The sequenced CDR3 bases are TGCGCCAGCAGCGTCCAGCGGGGGGGCCGAGTAGATACG.

Ten or more counts support this clone. With the read ending 3 residues before the CDR3 end, the germline J gene is used to fill in that end. This chain uses TRBV18 with TRBJ1-5, with a weak D call TRBD1 (5 bases). Germline V gene lookup returns CDR1 KGHSH and CDR2 LQKENI. Trimming took 1 base from V and 3 from J, leaving 13 bases between them. This CDR3 has 16 residues. The chain's CDR3 is CASSPRSEGSNQPQHF. CDR3 DNA, as far as it was read: TGTGCCAGCTCACCACGGAGTGAGGGGTCCAATCAGCCC.

Ten or more counts support this clone. The sequence runs out 3 residues before the end of the CDR3; the remainder is reconstructed from the germline J gene. This chain links TRBV6-2 or TRBV6-3 with TRBJ2-2; D is perhaps TRBD2 (5 bases). Between the trimmed V and J ends, which lost 5 bases and 3 bases, there was a span of 10 bases. This CDR3 has 14 residues. CDR1 and CDR2 (germline): MNHEY, SVGEGT. CDR3 DNA, as far as it was read: TGTGCCAGCAGTACCGGACTGGACACCGGGGAG. Residues: CASSTGLDTGE. The full CDR3 protein is CASSTGLDTGELFF.

This clone was seen repeatedly, ten times or more. Read sequence stops 3 residues before the CDR3 end, and the germline J gene provides the missing end. The sample holds other DNA sequences that translate to the same CDR3. This chain links TRBV5-1 with TRBJ1-1; D is ambiguous. Germline-derived CDR1 and CDR2 are SGHRS and YFSETQ. The V and J ends lost 2 bases and 1 base respectively, with 6 bases between them. CDR3 length: 13 amino acids. The DNA read from the CDR3 is TGCGCCAGCAGCTTTACGGGGAACACTGAA. Encoded protein: CASSFTGNTE. From start to end, the CDR3 is CASSFTGNTEAFF.

This clone was detected ten times or more. The DNA ends 3 residues before the CDR3 does, and the rest of the CDR3 is filled in from the germline J gene. The V and J genes are TRBV7-8 and TRBJ2-3; TRBD2 matches at 7 bases. This CDR3 region has 16 residues. The germline V gene encodes CDR1 SGHVS and CDR2 FQNEAQ. The junction had 11 bases not matched to a gene; V was cut back by 4 bases and J by 4 bases. The CDR3 DNA, read in part, is TGTGCCAGCAGCTCCGGCGGGGGTAGGTTGGCAGATACG. As protein: CASSSGGGRLADT. The whole CDR3 region reads CASSSGGGRLADTQYF.

This clone occurred many times. The read comes to an end 3 residues before the CDR3 does, leaving the germline J gene to fill in the end. V gene TRBV5-1 combines with J gene TRBJ1-1; 7 bases are a match to TRBD1. V shed 4 bases, J shed 1 base, and the junction held 4 bases outside the gene matches. The V gene's germline CDR1 is SGHRS and CDR2 YFSETQ. This CDR3 contains 14 residues. CDR3 sequence reads: CASSRGTANTEAFF. The part of the CDR3 DNA that was read is TGCGCCAGCAGCAGAGGGACAGCGAACACTGAA.

This clone was observed many times. Coverage ceases 3 residues before the CDR3 finishes, and the germline J gene fills in the end. The genes are TRBV19 and TRBJ1-1; TRBD1 matches 8 bases. The germline CDR1 and CDR2 sequences are LNHDA and SQIVND (reference sequence). There are 14 residues in the CDR3. V shed 8 bases, J shed 1 base, and the junction held 6 bases outside the gene matches. The CDR3 loop is CASRRDRKNTEAFF. The DNA read from the CDR3 is TGTGCCAGTCGCCGGGACAGGAAGAACACTGAA. Looking up the rest from reference TRBV19 and TRBJ1-1 gives the full variable domain: DGGITQSPKYLFRKEGQNVTLSCEQNLNHDAMYWYRQDPGQGLRLIYYSQIVNDFQKGDIAEGYSVSREKKESFPLTVTSAQKNPTAFYLCASRRDRKNTEAFFGQGTRLTVV.

Notes on this clone: The missing CDR3 end, 3 residues past where the read stops, is filled in from the germline J gene. J is TRBJ2-1 and V is TRBV5-1; the D is unclear. The V end was cut by 0 bases, the J end by 3 bases, with 10 bases between. This CDR3 has 15 amino acids. CDR1 and CDR2 (germline): SGHRS, YFSETQ. The sequenced CDR3 bases are TGCGCCAGCAGCTTGGTATTTGGCAACTACAATGAG. Translating it yields CASSLVFGNYNE. The complete CDR3 protein is CASSLVFGNYNEQFF.

This clone appeared many times. The missing CDR3 end, 3 residues past where the read stops, is filled in from the germline J gene. The rearrangement joins TRBV7-6 to TRBJ1-6; the D gene is possibly TRBD1 (5 bases). The germline CDR1 and CDR2 sequences are SGHVS and FNYEAQ. V was cut by 6 bases and J by 8 bases, with 11 bases left in between. There are 13 residues in the CDR3. The CDR3 reads CASSLGADSPLHF. The part of the CDR3 DNA that was read is TGTGCCAGCAGTCTAGGGGCCGATTCACCC.

This clone was observed many times. Sequencing ends 3 residues short of the CDR3 end; the germline J gene provides the rest. The rearrangement links TRBV19 to TRBJ1-1; 9 bases fit TRBD1. Losses at the gene ends were 4 bases for V and 7 bases for J; bases not matched to a gene: 10. CDR1 and CDR2 (germline): LNHDA, SQIVND (reference sequence). The CDR3 contains 15 residues. The CDR3 sequence is CASSNGRQGGGEAFF. The sequenced part of the CDR3 DNA is TGTGCCAGTAGTAACGGGAGACAGGGGGGCGGTGAA.

The table lists this clone with many counts. The read ends 3 residues before the CDR3 terminus; that terminus is restored from the germline J gene. The V gene is TRBV12-3 or TRBV12-4, the J gene TRBJ2-1, with a possible D match to TRBD1 (6 bases). CDR3 length equals 15 residues. Trimming stripped 6 bases from V and 4 bases from J, with 16 bases between. The DNA read from the CDR3 is TGTGCCAGCAGCCGAGGGTCCAGGGGTTACAATGAG. Residues: CASSRGSRGYNE. In full, the CDR3 is CASSRGSRGYNEQFF.

In this sample, this clone turned up many times. The sequence runs out 3 residues before the end of the CDR3; the remainder is reconstructed from the germline J gene. The rearrangement joins TRBV20-1 to TRBJ2-3, with 10 bases that match TRBD1. V shed 4 bases and J 2 bases; nucleotides not matched to a gene: 6. This CDR3 contains 15 residues. Germline CDR1 and CDR2: DFQATT and SNEGSKA (reference sequence). The CDR3 DNA, read in part, is TGCAGTGCTACCCCCGGGACAGGGGACACAGATACG. Protein: CSATPGTGDTDT. The entire CDR3 protein is CSATPGTGDTDTQYF.

This clone was seen many times. The sequence runs out 3 residues before the end of the CDR3; the remainder is reconstructed from the germline J gene. The gene calls are TRBV14 and TRBJ2-4; 9 nucleotides align to TRBD2. V lost 6 bases, J lost 8 bases, and 8 bases stayed unmatched. The CDR3 extends over 14 amino acids. Germline loops: CDR1 SGHDN, CDR2 FVKESK. CDR3 sequence: CASSRGLAGDIQYF. CDR3 bases read: TGTGCCAGCAGTCGGGGACTAGCTGGGGACATT. Full variable domain (remainder filled in from reference TRBV14 and TRBJ2-4): EAGVTQFPSHSVIEKGQTVTLRCDPISGHDNLYWYRRVMGKEIKFLLHFVKESKQDESGMPNNRFLAERTGGTYSTLKVQPAELEDSGVYFCASSRGLAGDIQYFGAGTRLSVL.

This clone has ten or more counts. The sequence runs out 3 residues before the end of the CDR3; the remainder is reconstructed from the germline J gene. The chain recombines TRBV7-9 with TRBJ2-2, with 8 bases aligning to TRBD2. CDR1 and CDR2 from the germline V gene are SEHNR and FQNEAQ (reference sequence). V lost 5 bases and J lost 5; bases outside the gene matches: 7. The CDR3 extends over 15 amino acids. Here the CDR3 reads CASSPGAGGTGELFF. CDR3 bases read: TGTGCCAGCAGCCCGGGTGCGGGAGGTACCGGGGAG.

In its sample, this clone was seen a few times. The read is 3 residues too short to cover the CDR3 end, so that end is filled in from the germline J gene. The rearrangement uses TRBV19 and TRBJ2-3; D is ambiguous. CDR1 and CDR2 from the germline V gene are LNHDA and SQIVND (reference sequence). This CDR3 contains 13 residues. The sequenced part of the CDR3 DNA is TGTGCCAGTAGTATAGGACTCGAGAGGCCG. This gives the protein CASSIGLERP. The CDR3 as a whole reads CASSIGLERPQYF.

This clone was detected ten times or more. The read ends 3 residues shy of where the CDR3 ends; the end is completed using the germline J gene. The V gene is TRBV7-6, the J gene TRBJ2-2; TRBD1 agrees at 8 bases. This CDR3 spans 14 amino acids. From germline, CDR1 is SGHVS and CDR2 FNYEAQ. J gave up 6 bases and V 5 bases, and 5 bases lay outside the gene matches. Incomplete CDR3 DNA: TGTGCCAGCAGCCCTTTACAGGGGGCCGGGGAG. Translation gives CASSPLQGAGE. The CDR3 as a whole reads CASSPLQGAGELFF.

This clone appeared many times. The sequenced fragment ends 3 residues before the CDR3 boundary, so the rest is inferred from the germline J gene. Different DNA sequences within this sample yield the same CDR3. The chain uses TRBV6-1 and TRBJ1-2; 8 nucleotides align to TRBD1. The V segment lost 1 base and the J segment 4 bases; nucleotides outside the gene matches: 2. The CDR3 runs to 14 residues. The germline CDR1 and CDR2 sequences are MNHNS and SASEGT. CDR3 amino acids: CASSEGTGLYGYTF. CDR3 bases read: TGTGCCAGCAGTGAAGGGACAGGGCTCTATGGC.